Shown below are 3 T cell receptor beta chains from a single sample sequenced in a study of shared clonotypes between healthy human individuals. Assay used: immunoSEQ multiplex PCR; TCRdb lists only in-frame clones, some missing. The sample holds millions of clones, approximately 93% seen once. Sequencing used naive CD4+ T cells from PBMCs. Sample subset: CD45RA+ positively selected. The receptors here all came from a man younger than 35 in good health. Some clones in this sample may be carry-over from other donors' samples.

The chain uses TRBV5-6 and TRBJ2-4; D gene uncertain. Germline V gene lookup returns CDR1 SGHDT and CDR2 YYEEEE. V was shortened by 2 bases and J by 4 bases, with 7 bases between the two germline ends. There are 13 residues in the CDR3. The CDR3 sequence is CASSLERKNIQYF. The CDR3 nucleotides are TGTGCCAGCAGCTTAGAGAGGAAAAACATTCAGTACTTC.

The rearrangement uses TRBV29-1 and TRBJ2-1; D is possibly TRBD2 (5 bases). CDR3 length equals 13 residues. Germline CDR1 SQVTM, CDR2 ANQGSEA. V was cut by 6 bases and J by 6 bases, with 15 bases left in between. CDR3 nucleotide sequence: TGCAGCGTCGACCCGGGCCGGGGCAATGAGCAGTTCTTC. Its protein is CSVDPGRGNEQFF.

The chain's CDR3 is CATSRAVGQVRRWGWDEQFF. The CDR3 nucleotides read TGTGCCACCAGCAGAGCCGTGGGACAGGTACGTCGCTGGGGATGGGATGAGCAGTTCTTC. The chain couples TRBV15 to TRBJ2-1; TRBD1 matches at 8 bases. CDR3 length: 20 residues. V trimming: 1 base; J trimming: 8 bases; junction bases outside the gene matches: 22. Germline assignment: CDR1 LNHNV and CDR2 YYDKDF (reference sequence).